This is a list of T cell receptor beta chains from one sample in a study of cytomegalovirus exposure and HLA in healthy donors. Method: immunoSEQ multiplex PCR; TCRdb's copy keeps in-frame clones and lacks some. The sample has 130,000 or so clones; around 74% are singletons. Sequenced input: PBMCs. These receptors were collected from a man aged 40-50 years in good health and CMV-seropositive. Each CDR3 is given with its conserved first and last residue. The D gene is left open where the match is weak. Size tells how often a clone was seen (once, few, many) or the class of an expanded clone, and some rows leave it out.

V gene: TRBV11-1
clone size: NA
D gene: NA
J gene: TRBJ1-1
CDR3 protein: CASSPRWGGNTEAFF
CDR3 DNA: TGTGCCAGCAGCCCTCGGTGGGGGGGGAACACTGAAGCTTTCTTT

V gene: TRBV10-2
clone size: NA
D gene: NA
J gene: TRBJ2-7
CDR3 protein: CASSDPGQQSSYEQYF
CDR3 DNA: TGCGCCAGCAGTGATCCCGGACAGCAGAGCTCCTACGAGCAGTACTTC

V gene: TRBV2
clone size: NA
D gene: NA
J gene: TRBJ2-1
CDR3 protein: CASMGQGSYNEQFF
CDR3 DNA: TGTGCCAGCATGGGGCAGGGTTCGTACAATGAGCAGTTCTTC

V gene: TRBV19
clone size: NA
D gene: NA
J gene: TRBJ2-2
CDR3 protein: CASSIGRLGELFF
CDR3 DNA: TGTGCCAGTAGTATAGGACGACTGGGGGAGCTGTTTTTT

V gene: TRBV5-6
clone size: NA
D gene: TRBD1
J gene: TRBJ2-7
CDR3 protein: CASSSGTGVYEQYF
CDR3 DNA: TGTGCCAGCAGCTCCGGGACAGGGGTGTACGAGCAGTACTTC

V gene: TRBV5-1
clone size: NA
D gene: TRBD1
J gene: TRBJ1-2
CDR3 protein: CASSLGDRNYGYTF
CDR3 DNA: TGCGCCAGCAGCTTGGGGGACAGGAACTATGGCTACACCTTC

V gene: TRBV28
clone size: NA
D gene: NA
J gene: TRBJ1-5
CDR3 protein: CAAKQGIEPQPQHF
CDR3 DNA: TGTGCCGCAAAACAGGGAATTGAGCCGCAGCCCCAGCATTTT

V gene: TRBV5-4
clone size: NA
D gene: TRBD1
J gene: TRBJ2-2
CDR3 protein: CASSLDRGTGELFF
CDR3 DNA: TGTGCCAGCAGCTTGGACAGGGGCACCGGGGAGCTGTTTTTT

V gene: TRBV5-3
clone size: NA
D gene: TRBD2
J gene: TRBJ2-7
CDR3 protein: CARMPGGIGSYEQYF
CDR3 DNA: TGTGCCAGAATGCCGGGGGGGATCGGGAGCTACGAGCAGTACTTC

V gene: TRBV11-2
clone size: NA
D gene: NA
J gene: TRBJ2-1
CDR3 protein: CASKSGGTGPNYSYNEQFF
CDR3 DNA: TGTGCCAGCAAATCCGGGGGGACAGGTCCAAATTACTCCTACAATGAGCAGTTCTTC

V gene: TRBV20-1
clone size: once
D gene: NA
J gene: TRBJ1-2
CDR3 protein: CSLELYYGYTF
CDR3 DNA: TGCAGTCTGGAGTTGTACTATGGCTACACCTTC

V gene: TRBV6-5
clone size: few
D gene: TRBD1
J gene: TRBJ2-7
CDR3 protein: CASSYVGGDYEQYF
CDR3 DNA: TGTGCCAGCAGTTACGTAGGGGGCGACTACGAGCAGTACTTC

V gene: TRBV9
clone size: NA
D gene: NA
J gene: TRBJ1-3
CDR3 protein: CASSQKGGSAYGNTIYF
CDR3 DNA: TGTGCCAGCAGCCAAAAGGGGGGGAGTGCATATGGAAACACCATATATTTT

V gene: TRBV7-2
clone size: NA
D gene: NA
J gene: TRBJ2-5
CDR3 protein: CASSQGLLKTQYF
CDR3 DNA: TGTGCCAGCAGCCAAGGACTGCTCAAGACCCAGTACTTC

V gene: TRBV27
clone size: NA
D gene: NA
J gene: TRBJ1-5
CDR3 protein: CASSLGPGGNQPQHF
CDR3 DNA: TGTGCCAGCAGTTTAGGGCCAGGGGGCAATCAGCCCCAGCATTTT

V gene: TRBV5-6
clone size: NA
D gene: NA
J gene: TRBJ2-2
CDR3 protein: CASSLGGLGTGELFF
CDR3 DNA: TGTGCCAGCAGCTTGGGGGGGCTAGGCACCGGGGAGCTGTTTTTT